One T cell receptor beta chain is described in this entry. Assay: immunoSEQ multiplex PCR; the TCRdb copy retains only in-frame clones and omits some. The sample has some 95,000 clones, 90% seen once. The source of the sample is a study of PD-1 blockade in classical Hodgkin lymphoma. Time point in this sample: cycle 4 day 1 (C4D1), after 6 weeks of nivolumab. Every patient was affected by relapse after autologous stem cell transplantation, while exposure to brentuximab vedotin was not uniform. The V gene's germline CDR1 is LGHNA and CDR2 YSLEER. The CDR3 length is 19 residues. V lost 0 bases and J lost 1, with 18 bases in between.

The sequence was collected from a human donor with classical Hodgkin lymphoma. The sequences come from peripheral blood mononuclear cells (PBMCs), collected before the fourth cycle of nivolumab. The rearrangement links TRBV4-3 to TRBJ2-2; a weak D match, TRBD1 (5 bases). The CDR3 DNA reads as TGCGCCAGCAGCCAAGATAGGGGCGCCGGACAAATGAACACCGGGGAGCTGTTTTTT. Translated, it gives CASSQDRGAGQMNTGELFF.